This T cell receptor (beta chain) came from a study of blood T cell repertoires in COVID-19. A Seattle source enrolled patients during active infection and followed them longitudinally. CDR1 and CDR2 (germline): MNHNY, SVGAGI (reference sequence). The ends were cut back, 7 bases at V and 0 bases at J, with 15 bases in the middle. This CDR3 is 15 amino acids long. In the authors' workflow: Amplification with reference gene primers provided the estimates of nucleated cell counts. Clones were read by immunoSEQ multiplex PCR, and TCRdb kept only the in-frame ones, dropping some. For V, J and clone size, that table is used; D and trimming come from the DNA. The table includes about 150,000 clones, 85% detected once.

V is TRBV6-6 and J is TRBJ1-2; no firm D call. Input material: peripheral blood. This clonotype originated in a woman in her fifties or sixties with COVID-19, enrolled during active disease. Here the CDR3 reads CASIIARTANYGYTF. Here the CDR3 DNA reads TGTGCCAGCATCATAGCCCGGACTGCTAACTATGGCTACACCTTC.